Following are 20 T cell receptor beta chains from one sample sequenced in a study of metastatic and nonmetastatic thyroid tumors. With MiXCR, TCRdb called clones anew from the PCR reads. The sample records 72,000 or so clones, less than 20% being singletons. Thyroid surgery had not been preceded by any treatment in any patient. The specimen sequenced was blood. The receptors were gathered from a female donor with papillary thyroid cancer or a benign thyroid nodule (not recorded which). Some clones in this sample may be carry-over from other donors' samples.

DNA of the CDR3: TGTGCCAGCATCTGGGGAGGCGACGTCTACGAGCAGTACTTC. Translation: CASIWGGDVYEQYF. The chain is built from TRBV11-2 and TRBJ2-7; D perhaps matches TRBD2 (6 bases). CDR1 and CDR2 from the germline V gene are SGHAT and FQNNGV. V was shortened by 7 bases and J by 3 bases, with 16 bases between the two germline ends. The CDR3 has 14 amino acids.

In the case of this clone: One base away lies a much larger clone, so this may be a sequencing read error. The same CDR3 arises from other DNA sequences in this sample as well. The gene calls are TRBV5-1 and TRBJ2-5; a weak D match, TRBD1 (6 bases). Germline V CDR1 and CDR2: SGHRS, YFSETQ. The CDR3 has 15 amino acids. Deletions cut 5 bases from V and 2 bases from J, with 16 bases between. The CDR3 region is CASSSAAGDQETQYF. CDR3 nucleotide sequence: TGCGCCAGCAGTTCGGCTGCAGGGGATCAAGAGACCCAGTACTTC.

The rearrangement joins TRBV9 to TRBJ2-5; 12 bases match TRBD2. V lost 0 bases to trimming and J lost 5 bases; unmatched junction nucleotides: 8. This CDR3 comprises 17 residues. Germline loops: CDR1 SGDLS, CDR2 YYNGEE. CDR3 DNA: TGTGCCAGCAGCGTAGCTACGTCTAGCGGGGGGGTGGAGACCCAGTACTTC. As protein: CASSVATSSGGVETQYF.

The table lists this clone with a few counts. A much larger clone differs by one base, so this may be a read error. The chain couples TRBV7-9 to TRBJ2-1, with 8 bases fitting TRBD2. From germline, CDR1 is SEHNR and CDR2 FQNEAQ (reference sequence). This CDR3 is 15 amino acids long. In nucleotides, the CDR3 is TGTGCCAGCAGCTTGTCCAGCGGGAGTTCCAATGGGCAGTTCTTC. Its translation is CASSLSSGSSNGQFF.

There are a few counts of this clone. This chain joins TRBV19 and TRBJ1-1; D possibly corresponds to TRBD1 (6 bases). Germline CDR1 is LNHDA and CDR2 is SQIVND (reference sequence). Trimming shortened V by 9 bases and J by 3 bases, and 14 bases separated the two germline ends. This CDR3 spans 13 amino acids. As DNA, the CDR3 is TGTGCCAGCCACGGACGGGGGCACACTGAAGCTTTCTTT. Protein: CASHGRGHTEAFF.

A note on this clone: This sequence may be a read error, since a much larger clone differs from it by one base. The V call is TRBV20-1, the J call TRBJ2-5, with unresolved D. Germline CDR1 DFQATT, CDR2 SNEGSKA (reference sequence). Trimming stripped 6 bases from V and 5 bases from J, with 19 bases between. The CDR3 covers 14 residues. CDR3 amino acids: CSAHRCPVAETQYF. CDR3 bases: TGCAGTGCCCACCGGTGCCCGGTCGCGGAGACCCAGTACTTC.

There are many counts of this clone. The V and J genes are TRBV5-1 and TRBJ2-3, with a tentative D call TRBD1 (5 bases). CDR3 size: 16 residues. Deletions cut 3 bases from V and 2 bases from J, with 16 bases between. CDR1 and CDR2 (germline): SGHRS, YFSETQ. The DNA for the CDR3 is TGCGCCAGCAGCTACCACAGGAGCCCGACCACAGATACGCAGTATTTT. It translates to CASSYHRSPTTDTQYF. Together with reference TRBV5-1 and TRBJ2-3, the CDR3 gives the full variable domain: KAGVTQTPRYLIKTRGQQVTLSCSPISGHRSVSWYQQTPGQGLQFLFEYFSETQRNKGNFPGRFSGRQFSNSRSEMNVSTLELGDSALYLCASSYHRSPTTDTQYFGPGTRLTVL.

This clone was picked up many times. The chain uses TRBV30 and TRBJ2-7, with a possible D match to TRBD1 (5 bases). The CDR3 loop spans 14 amino acids. Germline CDR1 and CDR2: GTSNPN and SVGIG (reference sequence). V lost 0 bases and J lost 3, with 12 bases in between. Here the CDR3 DNA reads TGTGCCTGGAGTGTTAGGGTTAGGGGCTACGAGCAGTACTTC. This translates into CAWSVRVRGYEQYF.

This sequence joins TRBV28 and TRBJ1-1; D remains ambiguous. V lost 4 bases and J lost 0, with 15 bases in between. CDR3 size: 16 residues. The V gene's germline CDR1 is MDHEN and CDR2 SYDVKM. The CDR3 is CASSSPQRAMNTEAFF. CDR3 in DNA: TGTGCCAGCAGTTCCCCTCAGAGAGCGATGAACACTGAAGCTTTCTTT.

This chain uses TRBV27 with TRBJ2-5; D remains unclear. The CDR3 covers 14 residues. The germline V and J ends were trimmed by 5 bases and 2 bases, with 12 bases remaining between them. Germline loops: CDR1 MNHEY, CDR2 SMNVEV (reference sequence). In DNA form, the CDR3 reads TGTGCCAGCAGTAATCGGGCGGTACAAGAGACCCAGTACTTC. This sequence encodes CASSNRAVQETQYF.

This clone was seen ten or more times. This chain joins TRBV24-1 and TRBJ1-3; no reliable D call. Trimming shortened V by 3 bases and J by 0 bases, and 17 bases separated the two germline ends. The CDR3 covers 18 residues. CDR1 KGHDR and CDR2 SFDVKD come from the germline V gene. Written as DNA, the CDR3 is TGTGCCACCAGTGATCTAGAACTAAGACGGGACTCTGGAAACACCATATATTTT. Its protein is CATSDLELRRDSGNTIYF.

The CDR3 loop reads CASSQGLAGSNGYTF. CDR3 nucleotides: TGTGCCAGCAGCCAAGGCCTGGCGGGATCGAATGGCTACACCTTC. This chain connects TRBV3-1 to TRBJ1-2; D call uncertain. V was clipped by 1 base and J by 6 bases, with 15 bases between them. The CDR3 totals 15 residues. Per the germline V gene, CDR1 is LGHDT and CDR2 is YNNKEL (reference sequence). The full variable domain, in which reference TRBV3-1 and TRBJ1-2 provide the parts outside the CDR3, is DTAVSQTPKYLVTQMGNDKSIKCEQNLGHDTMYWYKQDSKKFLKIMFSYNNKELIINETVPNRFSPKSPDKAHLNLHINSLELGDSAVYFCASSQGLAGSNGYTFGSGTRLTVV.

This clone has more than one count but fewer than ten. This chain uses TRBV2 with TRBJ2-7; unclear D gene. The germline V and J ends were trimmed by 9 bases and 2 bases, with 11 bases remaining between them. CDR3 size: 12 residues. The V gene's germline CDR1 is SNHLY and CDR2 FYNNEI. The CDR3 loop reads CARLRNAYEQYF. The CDR3 nucleotides are TGTGCCAGGCTTCGGAACGCCTACGAGCAGTACTTC.

CDR3 loop: CASSQWFAAQGFYNEQFF. As DNA, the CDR3 is TGTGCCAGCAGCCAGTGGTTTGCGGCACAGGGCTTCTACAATGAGCAGTTCTTC. This sequence joins TRBV14 and TRBJ2-1; TRBD1 might be the D (6 bases). The ends were cut back, 3 bases at V and 3 bases at J, with 21 bases in the middle. The CDR3 runs 18 residues. Germline V gene sequence: CDR1 SGHDN, CDR2 FVKESK.

This clone has at least ten counts. The gene calls are TRBV9 and TRBJ2-7, with D possibly being TRBD2 (6 bases). Germline V gives CDR1 SGDLS, CDR2 YYNGEE. CDR3 length equals 15 residues. V was trimmed by 3 bases and J by 6 bases, leaving 19 bases between them. The CDR3 nucleotides are TGTGCCAGCAGCGCTCCGACGGGACTCCCGGGCGAGCAGTACTTC. Translating gives CASSAPTGLPGEQYF.

V is TRBV29-1 and J is TRBJ1-2; D is unclear. The germline CDR1 and CDR2 sequences are SQVTM and ANQGSEA. The CDR3 spans 10 residues. V shed 3 bases and J shed 5 bases, with 4 bases lying between them. The CDR3 loop is CSVDEYGYTF. Here the CDR3 DNA reads TGCAGCGTTGATGAGTATGGCTACACCTTC.

This clone was counted at least ten times. The V gene is TRBV5-4, the J gene TRBJ2-7, with TRBD2 matching over 14 bases. CDR1 SGHNT and CDR2 YYREEE come from the germline V gene (reference sequence). The CDR3 is 16 residues long. V lost 3 bases, J lost 4 bases, and 6 bases stayed unmatched. CDR3 loop: CASSSGLAGGIYEQYF. The CDR3 region has the DNA TGTGCCAGCAGCTCCGGACTAGCGGGAGGTATTTACGAGCAGTACTTC. Variable domain in full (rest from reference TRBV5-4 and TRBJ2-7): ETGVTQSPTHLIKTRGQQVTLRCSSQSGHNTVSWYQQALGQGPQFIFQYYREEENGRGNFPPRFSGLQFPNYSSELNVNALELDDSALYLCASSSGLAGGIYEQYFGPGTRLTVT.

Worth noting for this clone: Since a much larger clone is just one base distant, this may be a read error. This sequence joins TRBV7-9 and TRBJ1-1; D uncertain. Per germline, CDR1 SEHNR and CDR2 FQNEAQ (reference sequence). The CDR3 consists of 13 residues. The CDR3 sequence is CASTPVLNTEALF. In DNA form, the CDR3 reads TGTGCCAGCACACCTGTTCTGAACACTGAAGCTTTATTT.

Ten or more counts support this clone. CDR3 DNA sequence: TGCAGTGCTTCACAGGGACCTAGCCGAGATACGCAGTATTTT. Amino acids: CSASQGPSRDTQYF. V and J are TRBV20-1 and TRBJ2-3, with D perhaps matching TRBD1 (6 bases). V was clipped by 5 bases and J by 5 bases, with 17 bases between them. Germline loops: CDR1 DFQATT, CDR2 SNEGSKA (reference sequence). The CDR3 extends over 14 amino acids.

The sample holds a few counts of this clone. This could be a read error, since a much larger clone is one nucleotide away. This chain joins TRBV7-9 and TRBJ2-2; D not resolved. Trimming left V 2 bases short and J 7 bases short, with 5 bases between. Germline loops: CDR1 SEHNR, CDR2 FQNEAQ (reference sequence). This CDR3 comprises 12 residues. The CDR3 loop reads CASSLIGGELFF. The DNA of the CDR3 is TGTGCCAGCAGCTTAATTGGCGGGGAGCTGTTTTTT.